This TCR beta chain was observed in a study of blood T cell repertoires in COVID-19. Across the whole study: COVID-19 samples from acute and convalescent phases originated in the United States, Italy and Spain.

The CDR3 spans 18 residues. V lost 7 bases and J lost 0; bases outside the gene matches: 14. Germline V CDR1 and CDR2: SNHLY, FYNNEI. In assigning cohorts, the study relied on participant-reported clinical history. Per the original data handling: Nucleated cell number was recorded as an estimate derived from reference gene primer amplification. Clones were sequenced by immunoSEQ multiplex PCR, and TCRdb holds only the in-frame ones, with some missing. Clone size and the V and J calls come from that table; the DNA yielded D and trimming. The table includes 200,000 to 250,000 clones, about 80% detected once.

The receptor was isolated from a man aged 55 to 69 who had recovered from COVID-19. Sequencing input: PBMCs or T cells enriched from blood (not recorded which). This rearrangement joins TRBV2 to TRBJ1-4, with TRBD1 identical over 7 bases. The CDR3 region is CASNIQKGGIATNEKLFF. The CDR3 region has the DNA TGTGCCAGCAACATCCAAAAAGGGGGCATTGCAACTAATGAAAAACTGTTTTTT. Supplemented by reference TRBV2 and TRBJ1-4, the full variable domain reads EPEVTQTPSHQVTQMGQEVILRCVPISNHLYFYWYRQILGQKVEFLVSFYNNEISEKSEIFDDQFSVERPDGSNFTLKIRSTKLEDSAMYFCASNIQKGGIATNEKLFFGSGTQLSVL.